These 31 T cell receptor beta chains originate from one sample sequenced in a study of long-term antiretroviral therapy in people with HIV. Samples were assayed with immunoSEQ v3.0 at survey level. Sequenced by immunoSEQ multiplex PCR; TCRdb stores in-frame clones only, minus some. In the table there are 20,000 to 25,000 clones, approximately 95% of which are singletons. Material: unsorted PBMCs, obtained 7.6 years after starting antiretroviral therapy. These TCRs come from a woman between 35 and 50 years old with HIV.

CDR3 protein: CASSPPRRAEQFF. The CDR3 DNA reads TGTGCCAGCTCACCACCGAGGAGGGCTGAGCAGTTCTTC. V is TRBV18 and J is TRBJ2-1; possible D gene TRBD2, 6 bases. The V end was cut by 0 bases, the J end by 9 bases, with 9 bases between. Germline V lookup: CDR1 KGHSH, CDR2 LQKENI. CDR3 length: 13 residues.

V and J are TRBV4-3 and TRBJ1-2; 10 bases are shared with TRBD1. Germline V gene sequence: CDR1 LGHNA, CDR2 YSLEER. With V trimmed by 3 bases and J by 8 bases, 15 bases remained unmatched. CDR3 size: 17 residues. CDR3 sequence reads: CASSHTLGDRGVGGYTF. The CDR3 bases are TGCGCCAGCAGCCATACCCTGGGGGACAGGGGCGTGGGGGGCTACACCTTC.

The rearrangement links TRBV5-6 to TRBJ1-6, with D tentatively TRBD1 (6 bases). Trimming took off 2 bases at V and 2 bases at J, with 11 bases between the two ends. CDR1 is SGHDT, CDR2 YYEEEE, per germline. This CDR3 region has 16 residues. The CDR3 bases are TGTGCCAGCAGCTTTCAGGGGTTTACCTATAATTCACCCCTCCACTTT. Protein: CASSFQGFTYNSPLHF.

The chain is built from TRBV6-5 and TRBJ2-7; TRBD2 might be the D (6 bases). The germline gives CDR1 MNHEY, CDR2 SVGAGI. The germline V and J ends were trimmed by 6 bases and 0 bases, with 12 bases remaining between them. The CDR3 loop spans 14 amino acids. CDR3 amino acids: CASSSGTFSYEQYF. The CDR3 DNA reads TGTGCCAGCAGCTCCGGGACTTTCTCCTACGAGCAGTACTTC.

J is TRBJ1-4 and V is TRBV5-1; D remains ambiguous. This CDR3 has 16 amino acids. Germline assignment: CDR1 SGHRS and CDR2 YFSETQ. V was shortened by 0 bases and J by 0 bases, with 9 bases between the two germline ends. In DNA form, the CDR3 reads TGCGCCAGCAGCTTGGCGAGGTGGACAACTAATGAAAAACTGTTTTTT. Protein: CASSLARWTTNEKLFF.

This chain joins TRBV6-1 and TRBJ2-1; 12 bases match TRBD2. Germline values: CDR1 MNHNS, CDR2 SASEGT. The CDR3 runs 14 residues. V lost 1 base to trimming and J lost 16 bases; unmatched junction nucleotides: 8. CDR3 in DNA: TGTGCCAGCAGTGAAGGACTAGCGGGGGCCTCCCCCTTCTTC. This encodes CASSEGLAGASPFF.

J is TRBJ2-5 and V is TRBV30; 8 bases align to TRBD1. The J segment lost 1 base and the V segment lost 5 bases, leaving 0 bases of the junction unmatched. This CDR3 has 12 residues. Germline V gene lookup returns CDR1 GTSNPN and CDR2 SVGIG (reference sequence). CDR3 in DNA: TGTGCCTGGGACAGGGGCCAAGAGACCCAGTACTTC. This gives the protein CAWDRGQETQYF.

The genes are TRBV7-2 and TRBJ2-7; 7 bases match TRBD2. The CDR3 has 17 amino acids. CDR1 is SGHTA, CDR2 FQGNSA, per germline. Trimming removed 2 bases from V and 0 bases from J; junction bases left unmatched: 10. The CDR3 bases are TGTGCCAGCAGCTTACTATCGCGGGGGAGAAGCTCCTACGAGCAGTACTTC. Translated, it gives CASSLLSRGRSSYEQYF.

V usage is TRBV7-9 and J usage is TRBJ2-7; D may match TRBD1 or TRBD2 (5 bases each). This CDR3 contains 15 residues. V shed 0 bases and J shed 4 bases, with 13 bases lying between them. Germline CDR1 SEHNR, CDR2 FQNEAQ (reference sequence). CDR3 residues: CASSLAAGRTYEQYF. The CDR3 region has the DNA TGTGCCAGCAGCTTAGCGGCAGGGAGAACTTACGAGCAGTACTTC.

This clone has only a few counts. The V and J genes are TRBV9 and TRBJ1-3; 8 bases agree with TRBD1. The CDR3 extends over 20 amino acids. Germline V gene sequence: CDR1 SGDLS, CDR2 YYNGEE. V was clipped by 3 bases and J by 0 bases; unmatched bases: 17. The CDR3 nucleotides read TGTGCCAGCAGCGGAGGCTTAAGGCAGGGGGCCTGGAGCTCTGGAAACACCATATATTTT. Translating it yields CASSGGLRQGAWSSGNTIYF.

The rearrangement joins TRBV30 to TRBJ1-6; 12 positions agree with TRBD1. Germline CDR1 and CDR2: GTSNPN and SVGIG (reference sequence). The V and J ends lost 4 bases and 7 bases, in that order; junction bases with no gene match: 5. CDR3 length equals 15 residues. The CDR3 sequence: CAWNRDRGQNSPLHF. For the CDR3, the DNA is TGTGCCTGGAACCGGGACAGGGGGCAAAATTCACCCCTCCACTTT.

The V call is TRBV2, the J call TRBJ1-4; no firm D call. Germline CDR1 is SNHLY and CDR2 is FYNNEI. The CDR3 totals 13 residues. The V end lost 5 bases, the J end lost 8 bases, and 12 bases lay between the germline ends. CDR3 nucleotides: TGTGCCAGCAGTACTGGTAATCGAGAAAAACTGTTTTTT. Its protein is CASSTGNREKLFF.

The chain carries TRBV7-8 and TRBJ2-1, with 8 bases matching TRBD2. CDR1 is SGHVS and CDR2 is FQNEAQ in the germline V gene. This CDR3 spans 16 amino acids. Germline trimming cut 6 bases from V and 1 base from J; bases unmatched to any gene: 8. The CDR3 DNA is TGTGCCAGCAGGATGGCGGGGGGCAATTCCTACAATGAGCAGTTCTTC. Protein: CASRMAGGNSYNEQFF.

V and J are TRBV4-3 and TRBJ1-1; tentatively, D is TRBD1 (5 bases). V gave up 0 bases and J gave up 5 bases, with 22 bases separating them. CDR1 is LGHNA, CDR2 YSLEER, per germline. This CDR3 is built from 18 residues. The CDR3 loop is CASSQDRPHSGGGTEAFF. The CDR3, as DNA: TGCGCCAGCAGCCAAGACCGACCCCACAGCGGCGGGGGGACTGAAGCTTTCTTT.

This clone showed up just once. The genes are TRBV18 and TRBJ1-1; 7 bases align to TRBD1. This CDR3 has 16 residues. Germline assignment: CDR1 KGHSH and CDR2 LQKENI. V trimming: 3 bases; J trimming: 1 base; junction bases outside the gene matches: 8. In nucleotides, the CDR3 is TGTGCCAGCTCACCCGGGATAGGGGACAGGAACACTGAAGCTTTCTTT. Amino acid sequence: CASSPGIGDRNTEAFF.

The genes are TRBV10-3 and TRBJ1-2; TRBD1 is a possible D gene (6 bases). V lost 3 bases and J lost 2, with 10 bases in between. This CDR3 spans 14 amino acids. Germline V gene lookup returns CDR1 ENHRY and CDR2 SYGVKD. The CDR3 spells CAISDPDRNYGYTF. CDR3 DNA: TGTGCCATCAGTGACCCGGACAGAAACTATGGCTACACCTTC.

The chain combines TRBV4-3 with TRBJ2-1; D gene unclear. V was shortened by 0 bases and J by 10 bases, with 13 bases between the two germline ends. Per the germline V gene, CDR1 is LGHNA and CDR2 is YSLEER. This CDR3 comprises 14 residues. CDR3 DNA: TGCGCCAGCAGCCAAGATTTCGTAGCAAGCGAGCAGTTCTTC. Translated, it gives CASSQDFVASEQFF.

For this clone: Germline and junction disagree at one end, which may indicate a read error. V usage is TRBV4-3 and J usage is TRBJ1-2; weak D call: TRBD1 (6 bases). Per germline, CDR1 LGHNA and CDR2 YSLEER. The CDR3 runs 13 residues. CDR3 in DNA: TGCGCCAGCAGCCCAAGGGGGAACAGCCGGCTCTCCTTC. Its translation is CASSPRGNSRLSF.

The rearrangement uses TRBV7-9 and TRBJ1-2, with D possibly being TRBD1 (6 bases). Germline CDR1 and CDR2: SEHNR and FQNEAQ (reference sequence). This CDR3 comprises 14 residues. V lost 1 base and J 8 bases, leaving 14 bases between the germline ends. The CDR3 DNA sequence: TGTGCCAGCAGCTTAGGGTCACAGGGAAGCGGCTACACCTTC. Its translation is CASSLGSQGSGYTF.

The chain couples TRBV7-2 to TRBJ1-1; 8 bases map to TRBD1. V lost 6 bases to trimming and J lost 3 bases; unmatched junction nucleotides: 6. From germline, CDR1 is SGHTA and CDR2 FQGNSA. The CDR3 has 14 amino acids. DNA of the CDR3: TGTGCCAGCAGTTACGGACAGGGCTACACTGAAGCTTTCTTT. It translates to CASSYGQGYTEAFF.

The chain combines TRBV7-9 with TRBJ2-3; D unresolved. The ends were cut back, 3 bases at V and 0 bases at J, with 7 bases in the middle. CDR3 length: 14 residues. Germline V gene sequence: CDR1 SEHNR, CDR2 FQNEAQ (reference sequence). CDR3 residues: CASSLLGSTDTQYF. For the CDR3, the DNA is TGTGCCAGCAGCTTGCTTGGTAGCACAGATACGCAGTATTTT. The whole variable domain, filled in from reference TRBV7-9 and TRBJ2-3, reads DTGVSQNPRHKITKRGQNVTFRCDPISEHNRLYWYRQTLGQGPEFLTYFQNEAQLEKSRLLSDRFSAERPKGSFSTLEIQRTEQGDSAMYLCASSLLGSTDTQYFGPGTRLTVL.

This CDR3 is CASSIDSPGQGILLAKNIQYF. The CDR3 bases are TGTGCCAGTAGTATAGATTCCCCGGGACAGGGTATCCTTCTAGCCAAAAACATTCAGTACTTC. The genes are TRBV19 and TRBJ2-4; 9 nucleotides match TRBD1. The CDR3 extends over 21 amino acids. Germline CDR1 and CDR2: LNHDA and SQIVND (reference sequence). Trimming cost V 0 bases and J 0 bases; bases outside gene matches: 15.

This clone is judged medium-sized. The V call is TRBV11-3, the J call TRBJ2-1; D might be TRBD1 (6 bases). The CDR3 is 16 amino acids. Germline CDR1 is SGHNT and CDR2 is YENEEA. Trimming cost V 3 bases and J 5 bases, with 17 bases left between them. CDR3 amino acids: CASSLDSTNQNNEQFF. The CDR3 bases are TGTGCCAGCAGCTTGGACAGCACGAATCAAAACAATGAGCAGTTCTTC.

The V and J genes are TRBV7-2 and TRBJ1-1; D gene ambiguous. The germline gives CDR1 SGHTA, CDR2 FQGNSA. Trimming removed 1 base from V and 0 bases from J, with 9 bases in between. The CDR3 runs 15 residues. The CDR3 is CASSLEGRLNTEAFF. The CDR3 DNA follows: TGTGCCAGCAGCTTAGAGGGCAGATTGAACACTGAAGCTTTCTTT.

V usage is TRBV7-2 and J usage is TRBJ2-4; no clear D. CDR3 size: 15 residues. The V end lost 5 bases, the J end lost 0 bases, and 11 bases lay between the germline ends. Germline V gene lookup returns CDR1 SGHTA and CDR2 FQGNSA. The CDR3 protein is CASSPEPPAKNIQYF. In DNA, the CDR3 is TGTGCCAGCAGCCCTGAACCTCCAGCCAAAAACATTCAGTACTTC.

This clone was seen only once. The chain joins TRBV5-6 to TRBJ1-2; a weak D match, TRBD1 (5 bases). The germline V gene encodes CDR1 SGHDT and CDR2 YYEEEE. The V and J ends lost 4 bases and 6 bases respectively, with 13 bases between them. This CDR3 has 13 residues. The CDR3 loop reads CASSRQRSDGYTF. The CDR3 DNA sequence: TGTGCCAGCAGCCGACAGAGATCCGATGGCTACACCTTC.

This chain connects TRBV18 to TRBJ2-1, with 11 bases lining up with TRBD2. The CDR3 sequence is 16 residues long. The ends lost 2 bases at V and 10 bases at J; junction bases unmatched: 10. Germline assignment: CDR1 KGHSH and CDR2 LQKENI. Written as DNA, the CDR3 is TGTGCCAGCTCACCAAACCTAGCGGGGGGCAAAATAGAGCAGTTCTTC. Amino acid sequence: CASSPNLAGGKIEQFF.

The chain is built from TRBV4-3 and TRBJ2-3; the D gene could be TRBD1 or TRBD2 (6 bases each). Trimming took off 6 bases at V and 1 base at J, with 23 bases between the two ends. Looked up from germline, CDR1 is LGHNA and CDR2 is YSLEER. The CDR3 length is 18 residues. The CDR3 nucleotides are TGCGCCAGCAGTCCAAGGTCGTCGTCTAGGGGGGGCACAGATACGCAGTATTTT. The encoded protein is CASSPRSSSRGGTDTQYF.

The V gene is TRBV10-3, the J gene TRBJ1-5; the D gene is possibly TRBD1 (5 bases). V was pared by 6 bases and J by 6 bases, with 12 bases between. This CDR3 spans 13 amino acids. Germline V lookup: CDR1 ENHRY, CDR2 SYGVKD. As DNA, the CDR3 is TGTGCCATCAGCAGGGAGTCTGGTCAGCCCCAGCATTTT. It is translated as CAISRESGQPQHF.

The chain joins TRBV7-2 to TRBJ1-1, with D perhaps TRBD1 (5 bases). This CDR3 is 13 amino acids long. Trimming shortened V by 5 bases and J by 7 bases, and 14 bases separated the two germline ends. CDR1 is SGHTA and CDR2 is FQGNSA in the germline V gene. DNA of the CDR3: TGTGCCAGCAGCCGGGGGGGGATCCGTGAAGCTTTCTTT. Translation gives CASSRGGIREAFF.

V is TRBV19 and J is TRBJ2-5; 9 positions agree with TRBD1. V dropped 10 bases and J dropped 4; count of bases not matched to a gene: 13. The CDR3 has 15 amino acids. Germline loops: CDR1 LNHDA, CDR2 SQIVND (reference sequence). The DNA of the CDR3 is TGTGCCACGAGCCGACAGGGGGTATCAGGAGAGACCCAGTACTTC. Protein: CATSRQGVSGETQYF. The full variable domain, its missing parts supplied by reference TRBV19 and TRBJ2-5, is DGGITQSPKYLFRKEGQNVTLSCEQNLNHDAMYWYRQDPGQGLRLIYYSQIVNDFQKGDIAEGYSVSREKKESFPLTVTSAQKNPTAFYLCATSRQGVSGETQYFGPGTRLLVL.